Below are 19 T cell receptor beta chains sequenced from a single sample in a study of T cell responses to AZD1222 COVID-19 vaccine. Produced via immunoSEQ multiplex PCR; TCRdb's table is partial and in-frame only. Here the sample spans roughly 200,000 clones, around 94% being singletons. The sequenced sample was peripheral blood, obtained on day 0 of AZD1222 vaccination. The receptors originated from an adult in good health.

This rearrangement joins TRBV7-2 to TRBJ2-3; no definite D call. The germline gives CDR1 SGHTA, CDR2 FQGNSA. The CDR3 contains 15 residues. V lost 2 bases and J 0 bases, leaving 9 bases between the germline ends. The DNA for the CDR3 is TGTGCCAGCAGCTTATTCCCCCGGAGCACAGATACGCAGTATTTT. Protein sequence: CASSLFPRSTDTQYF.

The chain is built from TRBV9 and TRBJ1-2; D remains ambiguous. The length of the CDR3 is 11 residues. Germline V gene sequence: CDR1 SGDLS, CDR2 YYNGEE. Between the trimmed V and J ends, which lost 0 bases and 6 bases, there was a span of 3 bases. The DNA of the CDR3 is TGTGCCAGCAGCGTAGGGAATGGCTACACCTTC. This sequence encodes CASSVGNGYTF.

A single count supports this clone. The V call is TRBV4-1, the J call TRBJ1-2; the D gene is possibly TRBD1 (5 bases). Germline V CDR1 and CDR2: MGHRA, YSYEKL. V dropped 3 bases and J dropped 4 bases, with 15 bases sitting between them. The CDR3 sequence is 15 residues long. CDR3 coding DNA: TGCGCCAGCAGCCAGGGGGGAACAGCGAGCTATGGCTACACCTTC. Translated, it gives CASSQGGTASYGYTF.

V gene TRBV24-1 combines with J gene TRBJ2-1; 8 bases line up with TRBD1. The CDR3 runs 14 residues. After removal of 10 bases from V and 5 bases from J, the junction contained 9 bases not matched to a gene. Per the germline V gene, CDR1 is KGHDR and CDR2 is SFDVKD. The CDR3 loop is CATKGQGDHNEQFF. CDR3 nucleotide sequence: TGTGCCACAAAAGGACAGGGCGATCACAATGAGCAGTTCTTC.

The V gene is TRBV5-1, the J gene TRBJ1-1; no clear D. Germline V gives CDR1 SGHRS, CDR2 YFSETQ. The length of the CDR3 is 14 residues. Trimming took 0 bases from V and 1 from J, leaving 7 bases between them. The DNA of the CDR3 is TGCGCCAGCAGCTTGGGACTCCCGAACACTGAAGCTTTCTTT. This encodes CASSLGLPNTEAFF.

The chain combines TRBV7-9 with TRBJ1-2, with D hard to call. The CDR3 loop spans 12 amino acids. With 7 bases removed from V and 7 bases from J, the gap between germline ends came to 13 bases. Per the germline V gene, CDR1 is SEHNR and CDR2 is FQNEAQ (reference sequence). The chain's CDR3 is CASTWKAGGYTF. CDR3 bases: TGTGCCAGCACCTGGAAGGCGGGTGGCTACACCTTC.

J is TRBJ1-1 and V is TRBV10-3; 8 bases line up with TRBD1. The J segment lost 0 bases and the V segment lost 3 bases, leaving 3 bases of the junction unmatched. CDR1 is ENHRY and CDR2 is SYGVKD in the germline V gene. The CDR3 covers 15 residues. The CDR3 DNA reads TGTGCCATCAGTGACGACAGGGGAGTGAACACTGAAGCTTTCTTT. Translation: CAISDDRGVNTEAFF.

The CDR3 loop is CASSLHGTNEKLFF. CDR3 DNA sequence: TGTGCCAGCAGTTTACACGGTACTAATGAAAAACTGTTTTTT. The chain combines TRBV27 with TRBJ1-4, with unresolved D. The CDR3 is 14 amino acids. The V end lost 2 bases, the J end lost 2 bases, and 6 bases lay between the germline ends. Germline CDR1 is MNHEY and CDR2 is SMNVEV (reference sequence).

The CDR3 is CASSLWDGSNQPQHF. The CDR3 DNA sequence: TGTGCCAGCAGCCTATGGGACGGTAGCAATCAGCCCCAGCATTTT. V usage is TRBV7-2 and J usage is TRBJ1-5, with a weak D call TRBD1 (5 bases). The CDR3 contains 15 residues. CDR1 and CDR2 (germline): SGHTA, FQGNSA. V was clipped by 5 bases and J by 0 bases, with 11 bases between them.

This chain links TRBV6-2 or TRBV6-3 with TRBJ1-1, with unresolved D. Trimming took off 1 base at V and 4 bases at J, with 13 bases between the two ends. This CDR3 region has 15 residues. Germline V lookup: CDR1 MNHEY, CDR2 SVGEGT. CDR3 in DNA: TGTGCCAGCAGTTACTTGGCCGGGTGGGGCACTGAAGCTTTCTTT. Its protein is CASSYLAGWGTEAFF.

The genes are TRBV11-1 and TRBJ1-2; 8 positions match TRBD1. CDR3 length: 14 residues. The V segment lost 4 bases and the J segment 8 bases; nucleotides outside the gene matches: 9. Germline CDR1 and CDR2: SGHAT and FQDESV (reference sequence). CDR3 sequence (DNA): TGTGCCAGCAGCTCCGGGAGGACAGGGCGAGGCTACACCTTC. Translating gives CASSSGRTGRGYTF.

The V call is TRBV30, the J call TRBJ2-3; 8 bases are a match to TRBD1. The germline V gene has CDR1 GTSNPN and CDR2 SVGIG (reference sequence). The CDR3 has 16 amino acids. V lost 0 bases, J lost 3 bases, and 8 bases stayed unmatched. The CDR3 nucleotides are TGTGCCTGGAGTGTAGGACAGGGTGCGAGGACAGATACGCAGTATTTT. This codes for CAWSVGQGARTDTQYF.

The CDR3 DNA is TGTGCCAGCAGCTTAGTGGCGGGGGCCGGGGATACGCAGTATTTT. Encoded protein: CASSLVAGAGDTQYF. The chain is built from TRBV7-2 and TRBJ2-3; possibly TRBD2 for D (7 bases). V was shortened by 1 base and J by 6 bases, with 14 bases between the two germline ends. CDR3 length: 15 amino acids. The germline V gene has CDR1 SGHTA and CDR2 FQGNSA. The whole variable domain, filled in from reference TRBV7-2 and TRBJ2-3, reads GAGVSQSPSNKVTEKGKDVELRCDPISGHTALYWYRQSLGQGLEFLIYFQGNSAPDKSGLPSDRFSAERTGGSVSTLTIQRTQQEDSAVYLCASSLVAGAGDTQYFGPGTRLTVL.

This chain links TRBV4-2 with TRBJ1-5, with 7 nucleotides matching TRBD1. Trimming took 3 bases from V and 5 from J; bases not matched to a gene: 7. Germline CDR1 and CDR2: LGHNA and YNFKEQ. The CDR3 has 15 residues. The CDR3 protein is CASSHGQDPYQPQHF. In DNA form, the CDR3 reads TGTGCCAGCAGCCACGGACAGGATCCTTATCAGCCCCAGCATTTT.

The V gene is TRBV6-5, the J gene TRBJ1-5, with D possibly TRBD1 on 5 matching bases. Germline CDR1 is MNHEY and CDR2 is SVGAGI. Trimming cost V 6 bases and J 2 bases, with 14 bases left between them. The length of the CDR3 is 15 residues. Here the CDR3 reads CASSRDSKGNQPQHF. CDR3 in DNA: TGTGCCAGCAGCCGAGACAGTAAAGGCAATCAGCCCCAGCATTTT.

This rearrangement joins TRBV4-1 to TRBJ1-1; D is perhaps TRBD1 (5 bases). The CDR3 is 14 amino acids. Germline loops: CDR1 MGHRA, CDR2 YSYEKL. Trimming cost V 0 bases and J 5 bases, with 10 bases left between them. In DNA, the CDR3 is TGCGCCAGCAGCCAAGAACCGGGGGATACTGAAGCTTTCTTT. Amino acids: CASSQEPGDTEAFF.

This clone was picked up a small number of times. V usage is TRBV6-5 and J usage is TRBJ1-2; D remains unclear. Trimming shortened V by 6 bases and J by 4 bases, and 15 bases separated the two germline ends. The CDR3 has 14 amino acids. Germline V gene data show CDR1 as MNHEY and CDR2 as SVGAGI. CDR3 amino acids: CASRIGVGIYGYTF. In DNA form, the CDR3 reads TGTGCCAGCAGAATTGGGGTGGGGATCTATGGCTACACCTTC.

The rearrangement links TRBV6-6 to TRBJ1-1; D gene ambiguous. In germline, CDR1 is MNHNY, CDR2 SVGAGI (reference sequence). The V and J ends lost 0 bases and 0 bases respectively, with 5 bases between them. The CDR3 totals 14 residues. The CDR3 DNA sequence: TGTGCCAGCAGTTACTCGAGGGTGAACACTGAAGCTTTCTTT. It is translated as CASSYSRVNTEAFF.

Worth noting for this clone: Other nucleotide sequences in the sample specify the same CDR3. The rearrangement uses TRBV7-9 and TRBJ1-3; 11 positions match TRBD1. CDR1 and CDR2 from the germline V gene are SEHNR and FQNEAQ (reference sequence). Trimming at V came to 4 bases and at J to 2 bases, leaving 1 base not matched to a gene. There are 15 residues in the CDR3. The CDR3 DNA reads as TGTGCCAGCAGCTGGACAGGGGGCACTGGAAACACCATATATTTT. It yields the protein CASSWTGGTGNTIYF.